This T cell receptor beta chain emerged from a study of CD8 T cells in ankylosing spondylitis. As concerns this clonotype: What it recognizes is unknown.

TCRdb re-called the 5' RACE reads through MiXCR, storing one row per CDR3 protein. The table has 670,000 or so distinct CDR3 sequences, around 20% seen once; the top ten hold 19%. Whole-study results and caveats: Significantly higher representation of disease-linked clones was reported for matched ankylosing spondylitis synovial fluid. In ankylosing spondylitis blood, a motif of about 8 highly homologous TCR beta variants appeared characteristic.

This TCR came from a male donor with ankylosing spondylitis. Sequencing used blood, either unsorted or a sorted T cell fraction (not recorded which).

The CDR3 DNA reads as TGTGCCAGCAGCCAATACAGGGGTCAGCCCCAGCATTTT. Translation: CASSQYRGQPQHF. The chain recombines TRBV4-2 with TRBJ1-5, with TRBD1 matching 7 bases. The V gene end was trimmed by 2 bases and the J gene end by 6 bases; junction bases not matched to a gene: 1. The CDR3 totals 13 residues. Germline CDR1 LGHNA, CDR2 YNFKEQ.